Listed below are T cell receptor beta chains from one sample, sequenced in a study of regulatory T cells in long-lasting Graves disease. Each CDR3 protein is one row after TCRdb ran MiXCR on the multiplex PCR reads. Here the sample spans about 660,000 distinct CDR3 sequences, around 30% being singletons. The source was peripheral blood mononuclear cells (PBMCs), collected when the disease was refractory, from a patient treated with antithyroid drugs. The receptor source for this set is a female donor with Graves disease. The conserved cysteine and the conserved F or W are not part of the CDR3 here. Only some rows state a clone size, as once, few, many or a class for expanded clones.

>few|TRBJ2-7|TRBV15
ATSRDSTYEQY
>.|TRBJ1-1|TRBV6-1
ASSPGTGVSEAF
>.|TRBJ1-1|TRBV27
ASSSRPLGGTEAF
>many|TRBJ1-4|TRBV28
ASSFTRDEKLF
>few|TRBJ1-1|TRBV12-3/TRBV12-4
ASSESQGGNTEAF
>many|TRBJ2-5|TRBV20-1
SARDLFSGSLETQY
>once|TRBJ2-3|TRBV6-1
ASRELAGGGRYTDTQY
>.|TRBJ2-2|TRBV10-3
AISESTPTGELF
>.|TRBJ2-5|TRBV20-1
SARKSQETQY
>.|TRBJ2-4|TRBV29-1
SVESSLNIQY
>.|TRBJ2-7|TRBV11-2
ASNLDRVGNEQY
>few|TRBJ2-7|TRBV6-4
ASSYVADDYEQY
>.|TRBJ2-7|TRBV11-2
ASSTYSYEQY
>.|TRBJ2-5|TRBV12-3/TRBV12-4
ASSSQDYPETQY
>.|TRBJ1-5|TRBV6-1
ATKRTQGNQPQH
>many|TRBJ1-1|TRBV6-1
ASRPPGSDAEAF
>.|TRBJ1-1|TRBV18
ASSRLQGAVTEAF